Each of the 20 T cell receptor beta chains below was sequenced from the same sample in a study of vaccination and CD4 T cells after COVID-19. No antigen has been identified for these receptors. Once obtained from cultured CD4+ T cells, the DNA was sequenced using the Oncomine TCR Beta short-read assay. TCRdb passed the PCR reads through MiXCR, listing each CDR3 protein once. The sample includes some 7,600 distinct CDR3 sequences, approximately 40% of them seen just once. Indicated treatment: approximately nine-day PBMC culture with coronavirus spike peptide pools or control peptides (ViraFEST assay). The unexposed donor's CD4+ T cells were collected before the COVID-19 pandemic (2011-2018). Input material: CD4+ T cells from blood, cultured in vitro. These receptors were collected from a human donor in good health.

This clonotype was observed a handful of times. The chain carries TRBV28 and TRBJ1-2, with a weak D call TRBD1 (5 bases). The CDR3 is made up of 14 amino acids. Germline V gives CDR1 MDHEN, CDR2 SYDVKM. With 6 bases removed from V and 4 bases from J, the gap between germline ends came to 15 bases. The CDR3 protein is CASSPLGTIYGYTF. The CDR3 nucleotides are TGTGCCAGCAGCCCACTCGGGACGATCTATGGCTACACCTTC.

This clonotype has only a few counts. The chain uses TRBV6-2 or TRBV6-3 and TRBJ1-1; D unclear. The CDR3 consists of 13 residues. Trimming pared 5 bases from V and 3 bases from J, leaving 10 bases between. Germline V gives CDR1 MNHEY, CDR2 SVGEGT. CDR3 sequence (DNA): TGTGCCAGCAGTCTCCCGGGAGACACTGAAGCTTTCTTT. Amino acid sequence: CASSLPGDTEAFF.

This clonotype has a handful of counts. The chain couples TRBV20-1 to TRBJ1-2; no clear D gene. The CDR3 sequence is 15 residues long. The V and J ends lost 4 bases and 3 bases respectively, with 18 bases between them. The germline gives CDR1 DFQATT, CDR2 SNEGSKA (reference sequence). The CDR3 loop reads CSANPPLVEYYGYTF. The CDR3 bases are TGCAGTGCTAATCCCCCCTTGGTGGAATACTATGGCTACACCTTC.

The chain carries TRBV20-1 and TRBJ1-5; tentative D call: TRBD1 (6 bases). Germline V gene lookup returns CDR1 DFQATT and CDR2 SNEGSKA (reference sequence). The germline V and J ends were trimmed by 3 bases and 4 bases, with 16 bases remaining between them. The CDR3 length is 15 residues. CDR3 amino acids: CSARSLDSSNQPQHF. The CDR3 DNA reads TGCAGTGCTAGGTCCTTGGACAGTTCTAATCAGCCCCAGCATTTT.

The chain couples TRBV30 to TRBJ1-5; possibly TRBD1 for D (6 bases). Trimming cost V 0 bases and J 5 bases, with 11 bases left between them. Germline V gene sequence: CDR1 GTSNPN, CDR2 SVGIG (reference sequence). The CDR3 consists of 14 residues. In DNA form, the CDR3 reads TGTGCCTGGAGTGTAGTGGCAGGGGATCAGCCCCAGCATTTT. This codes for CAWSVVAGDQPQHF.

This clonotype has more than one count but fewer than ten. V usage is TRBV6-5 and J usage is TRBJ1-1; 7 positions agree with TRBD1. CDR3 length: 17 amino acids. Germline V CDR1 and CDR2: MNHEY, SVGAGI. V shed 0 bases, J shed 6 bases, and the junction held 13 bases outside the gene matches. Written as DNA, the CDR3 is TGTGCCAGCAGTTACTCGCCGGGACAGAGCTTAGAATCTGAAGCTTTCTTT. Protein sequence: CASSYSPGQSLESEAFF.

This clonotype was found once. The chain combines TRBV6-5 with TRBJ1-5, with unresolved D. This CDR3 comprises 15 residues. Germline V gene sequence: CDR1 MNHEY, CDR2 SVGAGI. V shed 0 bases and J shed 6 bases, with 12 bases lying between them. The CDR3 region has the DNA TGTGCCAGCAGTTACTCGACTGGGAGCGGTCAGCCCCAGCATTTT. This encodes CASSYSTGSGQPQHF.

V and J are TRBV10-1 and TRBJ2-3, with D uncertain. The CDR3 has 15 residues. CDR1 is WNHNN, CDR2 SYGVQD, per germline (reference sequence). V gave up 0 bases and J gave up 6 bases, with 13 bases separating them. CDR3 bases: TGCGCCAGCAGTGAGTCGGGTTGGGATGGGGATACGCAGTATTTT. Its protein is CASSESGWDGDTQYF.

The rearrangement links TRBV2 to TRBJ2-3; D tentatively fits TRBD1 or TRBD2 (5 bases each). The V and J ends lost 4 bases and 2 bases respectively, with 13 bases between them. The CDR3 is made up of 15 amino acids. Germline V gene lookup returns CDR1 SNHLY and CDR2 FYNNEI. The CDR3 loop reads CASSVEGLITDTQYF. In DNA form, the CDR3 reads TGTGCCAGCAGTGTCGAGGGGTTGATCACAGATACGCAGTATTTT.

This sequence joins TRBV20-1 and TRBJ1-2, with D hard to call. V was clipped by 1 base and J by 4 bases, with 10 bases between them. Germline CDR1 is DFQATT and CDR2 is SNEGSKA (reference sequence). The CDR3 is made up of 13 amino acids. The CDR3 here is CSARVPGSYGYTF. CDR3 DNA sequence: TGCAGTGCTAGAGTCCCAGGTTCCTATGGCTACACCTTC.

V usage is TRBV20-1 and J usage is TRBJ1-5, with D possibly TRBD1 on 6 matching bases. Trimming left V 1 base short and J 4 bases short, with 11 bases between. Germline V gives CDR1 DFQATT, CDR2 SNEGSKA (reference sequence). CDR3 size: 14 residues. The CDR3 DNA sequence: TGCAGTGCTAGAGGGGGGGGCATAAATCAGCCCCAGCATTTT. This sequence encodes CSARGGGINQPQHF.

As to this clonotype: One end of the junction fails to match germline, which may point to a read error. The V and J genes are TRBV7-3 and TRBJ1-1; TRBD1 agrees at 7 bases. CDR1 SGHTA and CDR2 FQGTGA come from the germline V gene. CDR3 length: 13 amino acids. The CDR3 DNA sequence: TGTGCCAGCAGCCAGCGACAGGGCACTGAAGCTTCCTTT. Its protein product is CASSQRQGTEASF.

The chain joins TRBV5-1 to TRBJ2-6; tentatively, D is TRBD1 or TRBD2 (5 bases each). Trimming cost V 5 bases and J 2 bases, with 8 bases left between them. This CDR3 comprises 14 residues. CDR1 is SGHRS and CDR2 is YFSETQ in the germline V gene. Written as DNA, the CDR3 is TGCGCCAGCAGGGTGGGGGCTGGGGCCAACGTCCTGACTTTC. Translating gives CASRVGAGANVLTF. The full variable domain, its missing parts supplied by reference TRBV5-1 and TRBJ2-6, is KAGVTQTPRYLIKTRGQQVTLSCSPISGHRSVSWYQQTPGQGLQFLFEYFSETQRNKGNFPGRFSGRQFSNSRSEMNVSTLELGDSALYLCASRVGAGANVLTFGAGSRLTVL.

The genes are TRBV19 and TRBJ1-6, with a weak D call TRBD1 (5 bases). From germline, CDR1 is LNHDA and CDR2 SQIVND (reference sequence). Trimming shortened V by 4 bases and J by 7 bases, and 8 bases separated the two germline ends. The CDR3 consists of 13 residues. In DNA form, the CDR3 reads TGTGCCAGTAGTACCGCAGGGAATTCACCCCTCCACTTT. Amino acid sequence: CASSTAGNSPLHF.

There are a few counts of this clonotype. The chain uses TRBV5-8 and TRBJ1-5; D gene unclear. CDR3 length: 14 residues. Between the trimmed V and J ends, which lost 1 base and 4 bases, there was a span of 9 bases. Germline CDR1 reads SGHTS; CDR2 reads YDEGEE. The CDR3: CASSLYQRNQPQHF. CDR3 DNA: TGTGCCAGCAGCTTGTACCAAAGGAATCAGCCCCAGCATTTT.

The sample holds a few counts of this clonotype. J is TRBJ1-2 and V is TRBV20-1; weak D call: TRBD1 (6 bases). Germline V gene data show CDR1 as DFQATT and CDR2 as SNEGSKA (reference sequence). V gave up 3 bases and J gave up 8 bases, with 16 bases separating them. The length of the CDR3 is 13 residues. This chain's CDR3 is CSASNTGRGGYTF. Written as DNA, the CDR3 is TGCAGTGCTAGCAATACAGGGAGGGGAGGCTACACCTTC.

This chain joins TRBV12-3 or TRBV12-4 and TRBJ1-2; D is uncertain. V gave up 3 bases and J gave up 5 bases, with 13 bases separating them. This CDR3 is built from 14 residues. The CDR3 spells CASSFSSGSYGYTF. CDR3 nucleotide sequence: TGTGCCAGCAGTTTTTCCTCCGGAAGTTATGGCTACACCTTC.

This chain joins TRBV20-1 and TRBJ2-7; 9 bases match TRBD2. The length of the CDR3 is 13 residues. Germline CDR1 reads DFQATT; CDR2 reads SNEGSKA (reference sequence). V shed 1 base and J 3 bases; nucleotides not matched to a gene: 1. The DNA for the CDR3 is TGCAGTGCTAGAGTACTAGCGGGCTACGAGCAGTACTTC. Translation: CSARVLAGYEQYF.

The J gene is TRBJ2-5, the V gene TRBV18; D ambiguous. Trimming took off 2 bases at V and 5 bases at J, with 6 bases between the two ends. The CDR3 is 12 residues long. Germline CDR1 and CDR2: KGHSH and LQKENI. The CDR3 DNA reads as TGTGCCAGCTCACCAGGGTTTGAGACCCAGTACTTC. It yields the protein CASSPGFETQYF.

The chain uses TRBV11-2 and TRBJ2-3; no definite D call. This CDR3 is built from 12 residues. Germline CDR1 is SGHAT and CDR2 is FQNNGV. Trimming shortened V by 0 bases and J by 8 bases, and 6 bases separated the two germline ends. CDR3 DNA sequence: TGTGCCAGCAGCTTAGATCGAGCTACGCAGTATTTT. Residues: CASSLDRATQYF.